A selection of T cell receptor beta chains follows, all from one sample in a study of long-term antiretroviral therapy in people with HIV. The repertoire was sequenced with immunoSEQ multiplex PCR; TCRdb's copy has only in-frame clones and lacks some. Found here are some 40,000 clones, approximately 94% of them singletons; the top ten hold 2% to 2.5%. This material consisted of unsorted PBMCs, taken 9 to 9.5 years after starting antiretroviral therapy. The receptors come from a man younger than 40 with HIV. Each CDR3 is given with its conserved first and last residue. D genes are given only for firm matches. The listing skips clone size in some rows; elsewhere it reads once, few, many or a size class.

-	TRBJ2-1	TRBV2	-	TGTGCCAGCAGTGCGACCCCAAGCTCCTACAATGAGCAGTTCTTC	CASSATPSSYNEQFF
-	TRBJ1-1	TRBV6-5	-	TGTGCCAGCAGCCAATCCTGGGGGATGAACACTGAAGCTTTCTTT	CASSQSWGMNTEAFF
-	TRBJ1-2	TRBV28	-	TGTGCCAGCAGTTTGACCACAGATAACTATGGCTACACCTTC	CASSLTTDNYGYTF
-	TRBJ2-1	TRBV7-8	-	TGTGCCAGCAGCCCGAATAAAAACAATGAGCAGTTCTTC	CASSPNKNNEQFF
-	TRBJ2-7	TRBV2	TRBD1	TGTGCCAGCAGCGCCCGGCCGGGACAGGCATACTACGAGCAGTACTTC	CASSARPGQAYYEQYF
once	TRBJ2-2	TRBV19	TRBD2	TGTGCCAGTAGTACCCAGCGGGGGCCCAGTACCGGGGAGCTGTTTTTT	CASSTQRGPSTGELFF
-	TRBJ2-2	TRBV2	TRBD1	TGTGCCAGTCATGGGACAGGAGGCGACACCGGGGAGCTGTTTTTT	CASHGTGGDTGELFF
-	TRBJ2-2	TRBV18	-	TGTGCCAGCTCGGGACTCTTAACCGGGGAGCTGTTTTTT	CASSGLLTGELFF
-	TRBJ1-4	TRBV5-5	TRBD1	TGTGCCAGCAGCTTCGGGACAGGGGGCGCCCGGGAAAAACTGTTTTTT	CASSFGTGGAREKLFF
-	TRBJ1-5	TRBV15	-	TGTGCCACCAGCAGCTGGACAGTTAGCAATCAGCCCCAGCATTTT	CATSSWTVSNQPQHF
-	TRBJ1-1	TRBV5-6	-	TGTGCCAGCAGCCCTGTCGAGTACACTGAAGCTTTCTTT	CASSPVEYTEAFF
once	TRBJ1-1	TRBV4-2	TRBD1	TGTGCCAGCAGCGGGGACAGAAGTATGAACACTGAAGCTTTCTTT	CASSGDRSMNTEAFF
-	TRBJ1-2	TRBV27	-	TGTGCCAGCAGTTTGGGGCAAGACCCAAGTGGCTACACCTTC	CASSLGQDPSGYTF
-	TRBJ1-5	TRBV7-3	TRBD1	TGTGCCAGCAGCCCGGGACAGGCAAATCAGCCCCAGCATTTT	CASSPGQANQPQHF
-	TRBJ2-7	TRBV9	TRBD1	TGTGCCAGCAGCGTAGCGTCCGGGACAGGGTCCTCGGGGGAGCAGTACTTC	CASSVASGTGSSGEQYF
-	TRBJ2-1	TRBV21-1	-	TGTGCCAGCACCGGGGGGACACTCTCCTACAATGAGCAGTTCTTC	CASTGGTLSYNEQFF
-	TRBJ1-2	TRBV28	-	TGTGCCAGCAGCCCCGACGGGTCGTTCGGCTACACCTTC	CASSPDGSFGYTF
-	TRBJ1-5	TRBV10-3	-	TGTGCCATCAGTGAGTCGCTAGGCGAGCCCCAGCATTTT	CAISESLGEPQHF
once	TRBJ1-1	TRBV19	-	TGTGCCAGTAGTGATGTCGGCCTGGGGGTGAACACTGAAGCTTTCTTT	CASSDVGLGVNTEAFF
-	TRBJ1-5	TRBV10-3	-	TGTGCCATCTCCAATCCGGGTTCGCAGCCCCAGCATTTT	CAISNPGSQPQHF
once	TRBJ1-6	TRBV19	-	TGTGCCAGTACCCCCACGAGCTCCTATAATTCACCCCTCCACTTT	CASTPTSSYNSPLHF
once	TRBJ1-2	TRBV27	-	TGTGCCAGCAGTTTAGACGGACAGTACTTCTATGGCTACACCTTC	CASSLDGQYFYGYTF
-	TRBJ1-4	TRBV10-3	-	TGTGCCATCAGTGGTAGTGATGAAAAACTGTTTTTT	CAISGSDEKLFF
-	TRBJ1-1	TRBV9	-	TGTGCCAGCAGCTCGGCAGCGAACACTGAAGCTTTCTTT	CASSSAANTEAFF
once	TRBJ2-5	TRBV7-2	TRBD1	TGTGCCAGCAGCTCAATACAGGGGTCCGGAGAGACCCAGTACTTC	CASSSIQGSGETQYF
-	TRBJ1-1	TRBV9	-	TGTGCCAGCAGCGTAGGGGCAAAGAACACTGAAGCTTTCTTT	CASSVGAKNTEAFF
-	TRBJ2-7	TRBV10-3	-	TGTGCCATCACTGAGGGCTCCTACGAGCAGTACTTC	CAITEGSYEQYF
-	TRBJ1-5	TRBV4-2	-	TGTGCCAGCAGCCAAGATCTTTCTCAGCCCCAGCATTTT	CASSQDLSQPQHF
-	TRBJ2-5	TRBV11-2	-	TGTGCCAGCAGCTTATCTCCAGGGCCAGCAGAGACCCAGTACTTC	CASSLSPGPAETQYF
-	TRBJ2-1	TRBV28	-	TGTGCCAGCAGAGAACAGGGAACCAATGAGCAGTTCTTC	CASREQGTNEQFF
-	TRBJ2-1	TRBV5-5	TRBD2	TGTGCCAGCAGCTTGGAACTAGCGGGCTACAATGAGCAGTTCTTC	CASSLELAGYNEQFF
once	TRBJ1-3	TRBV9	-	TGTGCCAGCAGCACTCAGAACTCTGGAAACACCATATATTTT	CASSTQNSGNTIYF
once	TRBJ2-1	TRBV25-1	-	TGTGCCAGCAGTGAATTCCGGGGGGCTATCGATGAGCAGTTCTTC	CASSEFRGAIDEQFF
once	TRBJ1-6	TRBV6-5	-	TGTGCCAGCAGTTACAGGGGTGGGGATTCACCCCTCCACTTT	CASSYRGGDSPLHF
-	TRBJ2-3	TRBV10-3	-	TGTGCCATCAGACCCATGGGGTCCCACACAGATACGCAGTATTTT	CAIRPMGSHTDTQYF
once	TRBJ1-5	TRBV6-6	-	TGTGCCAGCGGGAGCAATCAGCCCCAGCATTTT	CASGSNQPQHF
-	TRBJ2-7	TRBV5-1	-	TGCGCCAGCAGGCCTTGGTTAGGGGGCTACGAGCAGTACTTC	CASRPWLGGYEQYF
-	TRBJ1-1	TRBV5-1	TRBD1	TGCGCCAGCACCCAAGGGGGCATGGACACTGAAGCTTTCTTT	CASTQGGMDTEAFF
once	TRBJ2-3	TRBV2	-	TGTGCCAGCAGTGAACGTGTAGTTAGTGCAGATACGCAGTATTTT	CASSERVVSADTQYF
-	TRBJ1-1	TRBV15	TRBD1	TGTGCCACCAGCAGAGACAGGGGGCGGGGGACTGAAGCTTTCTTT	CATSRDRGRGTEAFF
-	TRBJ2-7	TRBV1	-	TGCACCAGCAGCGTGAACCGGGACCTGGTGGGCGAACCTAACTACGAGCAGTACTTC	CTSSVNRDLVGEPNYEQYF
-	TRBJ1-2	TRBV6-5	-	TGTGCCAGCAGTTATGGGGGCTCCTATGGCTACACCTTC	CASSYGGSYGYTF
-	TRBJ2-3	TRBV10-3	-	TGTGCCATCAGTGAGTCATTGGAGATTTCCACAGATACGCAGTATTTT	CAISESLEISTDTQYF
once	TRBJ1-5	TRBV28	TRBD1	TGTGCCAGCAAGCTCCGGGACAGCGCCAATCAGCCCCAGCATTTT	CASKLRDSANQPQHF
-	TRBJ1-5	TRBV5-4	TRBD1	TGTGCCAGCAGCTGGGGGACAGATAGCAATCAGCCCCAGCATTTT	CASSWGTDSNQPQHF
-	TRBJ2-5	TRBV29-1	-	TGCAGCGTTGTGGGGACCTCGGGGCAAAAATTAGAGACCCAGTACTTC	CSVVGTSGQKLETQYF
-	TRBJ2-7	TRBV5-4	-	TGTGCCAGCAGCTTGTACTTTACGTCTTCCTACGAGCAGTACTTC	CASSLYFTSSYEQYF
-	TRBJ2-7	TRBV6-1	-	TGTGCCAGCTCGGGGAGGTCCTTCTCCTACGAGCAGTACTTC	CASSGRSFSYEQYF
-	TRBJ2-1	TRBV28	TRBD1	TGTGCCAGCACTAAACTACAGGGGGCGGTCTACAATGAGCAGTTCTTC	CASTKLQGAVYNEQFF
-	TRBJ1-3	TRBV25-1	-	TGTGCCAGCAGTGATTCCGGGCCCGTCTCTGGAAACACCATATATTTT	CASSDSGPVSGNTIYF
-	TRBJ2-3	TRBV2	-	TGTGCCAGCAGTGAACAAGGCGATACGCAGTATTTT	CASSEQGDTQYF
-	TRBJ1-4	TRBV6-1	-	TGTGCCAGCAGTGACAACGGGGGTAATGAAAAACTGTTTTTT	CASSDNGGNEKLFF
-	TRBJ1-6	TRBV11-1	TRBD1	TGTGCCAGCAGCCCGGGACAGGGGATGAGTTCACCCCTCCACTTT	CASSPGQGMSSPLHF
-	TRBJ2-1	TRBV7-9	TRBD1	TGTGCCAGCTTAGACAGGGGGAACTACAATGAGCAGTTCTTC	CASLDRGNYNEQFF
-	TRBJ2-1	TRBV5-6	-	TGTGCCAGCAGCTGGCAGGGTTCCTACAATGAGCAGTTCTTC	CASSWQGSYNEQFF
-	TRBJ1-1	TRBV19	-	TGTGCCAGTAGTATCAATCCAACCGGCCTAACAGGGCAAGCTTTCTTT	CASSINPTGLTGQAFF